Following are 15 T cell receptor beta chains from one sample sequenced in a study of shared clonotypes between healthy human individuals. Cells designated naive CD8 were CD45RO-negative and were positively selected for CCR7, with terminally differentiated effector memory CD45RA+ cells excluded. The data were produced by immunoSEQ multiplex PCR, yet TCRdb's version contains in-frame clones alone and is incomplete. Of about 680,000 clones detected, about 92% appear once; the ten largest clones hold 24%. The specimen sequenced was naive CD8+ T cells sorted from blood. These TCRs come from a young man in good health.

CDR3 DNA: TGTGCCAGCAGCCGGACAGGGGCCCAGAACACCGGGGAGCTGTTTTTT. It codes for CASSRTGAQNTGELFF. V is TRBV7-8 and J is TRBJ2-2; the match to TRBD1 covers 9 bases. The CDR3 spans 16 residues. V shed 5 bases and J 1 base; nucleotides not matched to a gene: 5. Per the germline V gene, CDR1 is SGHVS and CDR2 is FQNEAQ.

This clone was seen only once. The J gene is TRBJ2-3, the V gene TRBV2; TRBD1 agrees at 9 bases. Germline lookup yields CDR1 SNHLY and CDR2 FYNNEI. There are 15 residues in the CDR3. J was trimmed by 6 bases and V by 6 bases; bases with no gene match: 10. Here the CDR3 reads CASSNGQGIADTQYF. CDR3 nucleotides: TGTGCCAGCAGCAACGGACAGGGGATAGCGGATACGCAGTATTTT.

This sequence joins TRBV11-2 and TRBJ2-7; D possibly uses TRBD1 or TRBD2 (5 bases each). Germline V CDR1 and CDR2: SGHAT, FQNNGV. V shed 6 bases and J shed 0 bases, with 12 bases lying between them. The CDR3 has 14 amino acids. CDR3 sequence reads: CASSLGPSSYEQYF. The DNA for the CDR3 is TGTGCCAGCAGTTTGGGACCGAGCTCCTACGAGCAGTACTTC.

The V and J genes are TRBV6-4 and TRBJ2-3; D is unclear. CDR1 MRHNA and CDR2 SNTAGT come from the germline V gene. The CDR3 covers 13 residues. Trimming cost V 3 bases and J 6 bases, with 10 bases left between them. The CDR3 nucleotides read TGTGCCAGCAGTGAAGGGCAGTGGGATACGCAGTATTTT. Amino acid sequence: CASSEGQWDTQYF.

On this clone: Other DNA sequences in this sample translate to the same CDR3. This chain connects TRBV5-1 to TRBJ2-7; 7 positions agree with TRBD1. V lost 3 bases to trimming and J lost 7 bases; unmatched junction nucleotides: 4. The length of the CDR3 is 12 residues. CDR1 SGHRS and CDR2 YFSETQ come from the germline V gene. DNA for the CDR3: TGCGCCAGCAGCTCTAACAGGGGTGAGCAGTACTTC. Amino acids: CASSSNRGEQYF.

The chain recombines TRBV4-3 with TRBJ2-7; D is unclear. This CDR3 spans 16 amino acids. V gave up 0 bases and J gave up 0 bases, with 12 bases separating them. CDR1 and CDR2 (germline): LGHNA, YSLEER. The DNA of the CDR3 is TGCGCCAGCAGCCAAGATATTTACAGCCTCTCCTACGAGCAGTACTTC. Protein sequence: CASSQDIYSLSYEQYF.

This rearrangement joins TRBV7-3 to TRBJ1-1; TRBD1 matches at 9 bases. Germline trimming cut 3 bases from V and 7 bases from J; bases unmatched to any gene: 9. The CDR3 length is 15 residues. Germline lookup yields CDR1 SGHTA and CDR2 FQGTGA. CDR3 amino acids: CASSLLPGTGSEAFF. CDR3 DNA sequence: TGTGCCAGCAGCTTGCTACCAGGGACAGGGAGTGAAGCTTTCTTT.

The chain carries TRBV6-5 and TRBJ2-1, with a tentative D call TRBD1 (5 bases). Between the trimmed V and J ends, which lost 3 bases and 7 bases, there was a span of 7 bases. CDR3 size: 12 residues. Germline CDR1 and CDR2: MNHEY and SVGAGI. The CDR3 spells CASSYRGNEQFF. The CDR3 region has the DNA TGTGCCAGCAGTTATAGGGGAAATGAGCAGTTCTTC.

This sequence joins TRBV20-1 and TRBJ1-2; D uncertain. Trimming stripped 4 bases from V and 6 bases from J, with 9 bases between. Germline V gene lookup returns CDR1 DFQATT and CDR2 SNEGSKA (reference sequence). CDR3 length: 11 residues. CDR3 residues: CSAMVTDGYTF. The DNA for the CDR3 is TGCAGTGCTATGGTGACGGATGGCTACACCTTC.

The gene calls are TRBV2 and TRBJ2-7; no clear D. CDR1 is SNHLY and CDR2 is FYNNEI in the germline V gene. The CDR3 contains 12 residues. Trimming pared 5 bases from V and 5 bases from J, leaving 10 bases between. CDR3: CASSPPRDEQYF. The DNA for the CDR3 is TGTGCCAGCAGTCCTCCCCGGGACGAGCAGTACTTC.

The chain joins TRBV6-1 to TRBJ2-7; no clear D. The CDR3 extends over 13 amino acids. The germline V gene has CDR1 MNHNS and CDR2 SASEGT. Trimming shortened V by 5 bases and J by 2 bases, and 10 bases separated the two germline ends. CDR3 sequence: CASSNRHPYEQYF. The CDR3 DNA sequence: TGTGCCAGCAGTAACCGGCACCCCTACGAGCAGTACTTC.

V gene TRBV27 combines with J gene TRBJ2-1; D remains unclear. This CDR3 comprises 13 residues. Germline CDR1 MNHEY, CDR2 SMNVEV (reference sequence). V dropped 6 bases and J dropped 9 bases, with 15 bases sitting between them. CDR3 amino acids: CASSPRFGREQFF. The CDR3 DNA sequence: TGTGCCAGCAGCCCAAGGTTTGGGCGTGAGCAGTTCTTC.

The CDR3 sequence is CSVERLRVPNNEQFF. DNA of the CDR3: TGCAGCGTCGAGCGTCTCAGGGTACCCAACAATGAGCAGTTCTTC. The chain joins TRBV29-1 to TRBJ2-1, with D tentatively TRBD1 (5 bases). Trimming removed 6 bases at V and 5 bases at J, with 20 bases between. The germline V gene has CDR1 SQVTM and CDR2 ANQGSEA. CDR3 size: 15 residues.

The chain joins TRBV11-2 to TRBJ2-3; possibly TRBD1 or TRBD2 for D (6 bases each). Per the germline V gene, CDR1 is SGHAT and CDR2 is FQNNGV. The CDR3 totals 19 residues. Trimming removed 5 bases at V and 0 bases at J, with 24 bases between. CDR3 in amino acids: CASSPVEGDWLLSTDTQYF. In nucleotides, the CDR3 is TGTGCCAGCAGCCCGGTCGAGGGGGACTGGTTACTTAGCACAGATACGCAGTATTTT.

The chain's CDR3 is CASSLGTSGSFDEQFF. In nucleotides, the CDR3 is TGTGCCAGCAGTTTGGGGACTAGCGGGAGTTTCGATGAGCAGTTCTTC. V gene TRBV27 combines with J gene TRBJ2-1, with 14 bases lining up with TRBD2. From germline, CDR1 is MNHEY and CDR2 SMNVEV (reference sequence). With V trimmed by 3 bases and J by 8 bases, 6 bases remained unmatched. This CDR3 spans 16 amino acids.